This is a list of T cell receptor beta chains from one sample in a study of regulatory T cells in long-lasting Graves disease. TCRdb re-called the multiplex PCR reads with MiXCR, one entry per CDR3 protein. The sample holds hundreds of thousands of distinct CDR3 sequences, 22% seen once. The material sequenced was peripheral blood mononuclear cells (PBMCs), taken when the disease was refractory, from a patient treated with antithyroid drugs. All receptors come from a female donor with Graves disease. Both conserved end residues are trimmed from each CDR3. The order of the fields is CDR3 length, V gene, CDR3 protein.

>15|TRBV6-2/TRBV6-3
ASSYSSLGGETYEQY
>12|TRBV7-2
ASSFPSGAGEQY
>15|TRBV7-9
ASSLGLAVLNTGELF
>11|TRBV5-6
ASSLSWGETQY
>12|TRBV9
ASSASYSNQPQH
>15|TRBV2
ASSGTKGFFGTDTQY
>12|TRBV5-1
ASRYLWEVGEQY
>11|TRBV14
ASSQQALGTQY
>14|TRBV15
ATSRDGPGDWHGYT
>15|TRBV12-3/TRBV12-4
ASRRTGGPSGANVLT
>13|TRBV11-2
ASSPAGINTGELF
>13|TRBV28
ASSPFPQLNSPLH
>11|TRBV19
ASSIEGRTPLH
>12|TRBV11-2
ASSLDHQGYEQY
>16|TRBV7-8
ASGLGIAGPLPKNEQF
>9|TRBV20-1
SASVYNEQF
>14|TRBV6-5
ASSYTVRDPPYEQY
>14|TRBV12-3/TRBV12-4
ASSLVPRTETDTQY
>15|TRBV9
ASSSPAGGGNTGELF
>12|TRBV29-1
SVDFGQGYYEQY
>7|TRBV6-1
ATPTPLH
>14|TRBV15
ATSRAEGWSNQPQH
>10|TRBV29-1
SVEQGTTEAF
>10|TRBV7-2
ASSPLGNTQY
>14|TRBV28
ASSSDSFSGANVLT
>13|TRBV19
ASSIVDRQSDEQY
>12|TRBV7-2
ASSLGLEGETQY
>13|TRBV9
ASSPEGPANEKLF
>11|TRBV6-1
ASAWDGFTEAF
>11|TRBV6-5
ASSYQQNTEAF